This T cell receptor beta chain is drawn from a study of blood T cell repertoires in COVID-19. About the research overall: There were acute and convalescent COVID-19 samples, and they came from the United States, Italy and Spain. Sample material is recorded as cDNA or gDNA derived from T cells, B-cell-depleted T cells, or PBMCs.

Trimming cost V 6 bases and J 10 bases; bases outside gene matches: 13. CDR3 length: 15 residues. Germline CDR1 SGHKS, CDR2 YYEKEE (reference sequence). Generated by immunoSEQ multiplex PCR, the TCRdb table keeps only in-frame clones and is missing some. This table has tens of thousands of clones, 65% to 80% appearing once. The genes are TRBV5-5 and TRBJ1-6, with 7 bases aligning to TRBD1. This sequence originates from a human donor in a cohort sampled during active COVID-19. The sample was peripheral blood. The CDR3 region has the DNA TGTGCCAGCACCGGACCGGGACAGCCTATGTCACCCCTCCACTTT. Its translation: CASTGPGQPMSPLHF.